A selection of T cell receptor beta chains follows, all from one sample in a study of T cell responses to AZD1222 COVID-19 vaccine. The data were produced by immunoSEQ multiplex PCR, yet TCRdb's version contains in-frame clones alone and is incomplete. The table records over 150,000 clones, approximately 93% of them present only once. Specimen: peripheral blood, collected 28 days after the second AZD1222 dose. All receptors come from an adult who received the AZD1222 COVID-19 vaccine. Both conserved end residues are part of each CDR3. D genes are given only for firm matches. Expanded clones are given a class, and other clones once, few, many or no size at all.

TRBJ1-1 | TRBV5-6 | TRBD1 | 19 | - | CASSWGLLGQGDLNTEAFF | TGTGCCAGCAGCTGGGGCCTTTTAGGACAGGGGGATTTGAACACTGAAGCTTTCTTT
TRBJ1-6 | TRBV18 | - | 14 | - | CASSPGQGKSPLHF | TGTGCCAGCTCACCAGGGCAGGGAAAGTCACCCCTCCACTTT
TRBJ1-1 | TRBV7-9 | TRBD1 | 14 | - | CASSPRQGTAEAFF | TGTGCCAGCAGCCCAAGACAGGGAACGGCTGAAGCTTTCTTT
TRBJ2-7 | TRBV6-6 | TRBD1 | 14 | - | CASRSQGLTYEQYF | TGTGCCAGCAGATCACAGGGGCTGACCTACGAGCAGTACTTC
TRBJ2-2 | TRBV3-1/TRBV3-2 | - | 17 | - | CASSRPIVTGNTGELFF | TGTGCCAGCAGCCGGCCCATAGTAACGGGAAACACCGGGGAGCTGTTTTTT
TRBJ2-1 | TRBV18 | TRBD2 | 15 | - | CASSPPGTSGNEQFF | TGTGCCAGCTCACCACCGGGGACTAGCGGCAATGAGCAGTTCTTC
TRBJ2-3 | TRBV5-1 | - | 17 | - | CASSIRAVGTSTDTQYF | TGCGCCAGCAGTATCCGAGCGGTAGGGACTAGCACAGATACGCAGTATTTT
TRBJ2-1 | TRBV30 | - | 15 | - | CAWAAGAASYNEQFF | TGTGCCTGGGCCGCCGGGGCTGCCTCCTACAATGAGCAGTTCTTC
TRBJ2-5 | TRBV28 | - | 14 | - | CASRGGAAAETQYF | TGTGCCAGCAGGGGTGGTGCGGCGGCAGAGACCCAGTACTTC
TRBJ1-3 | TRBV5-1 | - | 15 | - | CASSLEGSSGNTIYF | TGCGCCAGCAGCTTGGAAGGGAGCTCTGGAAACACCATATATTTT
TRBJ1-2 | TRBV28 | - | 14 | - | CASSLDPGLRGYTF | TGTGCCAGCAGTTTAGACCCGGGATTGAGGGGCTACACCTTC
TRBJ2-5 | TRBV7-9 | - | 14 | - | CASSFRTDGETQYF | TGTGCCAGCAGCTTTAGGACAGACGGAGAGACCCAGTACTTC
TRBJ2-5 | TRBV12-3/TRBV12-4 | - | 12 | - | CASSLGKETQYF | TGTGCCAGCAGTTTAGGAAAAGAGACCCAGTACTTC
TRBJ2-3 | TRBV9 | TRBD2 | 16 | - | CASSPTSGRNTDTQYF | TGTGCCAGCAGCCCGACTAGCGGGAGGAACACAGATACGCAGTATTTT
TRBJ2-3 | TRBV5-1 | - | 15 | - | CASSLAAGSGDTQYF | TGCGCCAGCAGCTTGGCTGCGGGATCGGGAGATACGCAGTATTTT
TRBJ2-7 | TRBV11-2 | TRBD2 | 19 | - | CASSLDATFYSGKSYEQYF | TGTGCCAGCAGCTTAGACGCGACCTTCTATAGCGGGAAGTCCTACGAGCAGTACTTC
TRBJ2-7 | TRBV28 | - | 15 | - | CASSSPYTATYEQYF | TGTGCCAGCAGTTCCCCATATACTGCGACCTACGAGCAGTACTTC
TRBJ1-3 | TRBV9 | - | 15 | - | CASSPSGGGGNTIYF | TGTGCCAGCAGCCCCTCGGGGGGCGGAGGGAACACCATATATTTT
TRBJ2-7 | TRBV30 | - | 13 | - | CAWSSRRRNEQYF | TGTGCCTGGAGTAGCCGGCGGCGCAACGAGCAGTACTTC
TRBJ2-1 | TRBV14 | - | 13 | - | CASSLAESVEQFF | TGTGCCAGCAGCCTGGCTGAGTCGGTTGAGCAGTTCTTC
TRBJ1-4 | TRBV28 | - | 13 | once | CASNVGGNEKLFF | TGTGCCAGCAACGTGGGAGGGAATGAAAAACTGTTTTTT
TRBJ2-1 | TRBV11-2 | - | 15 | - | CASSPLGTPHNEQFF | TGTGCCAGCAGCCCTCTCGGGACGCCCCACAATGAGCAGTTCTTC
TRBJ2-1 | TRBV3-1/TRBV3-2 | TRBD2 | 19 | - | CASSQKPGLAGEGSDEQFF | TGTGCCAGCAGCCAAAAACCCGGACTAGCGGGAGAGGGTAGCGATGAGCAGTTCTTC
TRBJ2-7 | TRBV25-1 | TRBD1 | 14 | - | CASYKGTGVDEQYF | TGTGCCAGCTATAAAGGGACAGGGGTCGACGAGCAGTACTTC
TRBJ2-5 | TRBV30 | TRBD1 | 16 | once | CAWGAGTGMNQETQYF | TGTGCCTGGGGCGCAGGGACAGGGATGAACCAAGAGACCCAGTACTTC
TRBJ2-2 | TRBV29-1 | - | 13 | - | CSILFGGPGELFF | TGCAGCATCCTCTTCGGTGGACCCGGGGAGCTGTTTTTT
TRBJ2-1 | TRBV27 | - | 22 | - | CATRKSFRQQHRAQGGHNEQFF | TGTGCCACCCGAAAGTCGTTCCGACAACAGCATAGGGCCCAGGGCGGCCACAATGAGCAGTTCTTC
TRBJ1-5 | TRBV6-5 | - | 12 | - | CASTTGGEPQHF | TGTGCCAGCACCACTGGGGGGGAGCCCCAGCATTTT
TRBJ2-3 | TRBV10-1 | TRBD2 | 16 | - | CASSNLAGGGTDTQYF | TGCGCCAGCAGTAACTTAGCGGGAGGGGGCACAGATACGCAGTATTTT
TRBJ2-7 | TRBV12-3/TRBV12-4 | - | 13 | - | CASSFGERGEQYF | TGTGCCAGCAGTTTCGGGGAGCGTGGCGAGCAGTACTTC
TRBJ1-5 | TRBV5-1 | - | 16 | - | CASSLAPSGSDQPQHF | TGCGCCAGCAGCTTGGCCCCTTCGGGGTCGGATCAGCCCCAGCATTTT
TRBJ1-5 | TRBV4-2 | - | 17 | - | CASSQDSLIGLSQPQHF | TGTGCCAGCAGCCAGGACAGTCTAATTGGGCTTTCTCAGCCCCAGCATTTT
TRBJ2-7 | TRBV28 | - | 12 | - | CASSLLGYEQYF | TGTGCCAGCAGTTTATTGGGATACGAGCAGTACTTC
TRBJ1-3 | TRBV4-2 | - | 15 | - | CASSQQGKTGNTIYF | TGTGCCAGCAGCCAACAGGGCAAAACTGGAAACACCATATATTTT
TRBJ1-4 | TRBV28 | - | 11 | - | CASRTNEKLFF | TGTGCCAGCAGAACTAATGAAAAACTGTTTTTT
TRBJ2-5 | TRBV2 | - | 13 | - | CASSWRGRETQYF | TGTGCCAGCAGTTGGAGGGGACGAGAGACCCAGTACTTC
TRBJ2-1 | TRBV27 | - | 12 | - | CASPWGTHYDFF | TGTGCCAGCCCCTGGGGGACTCATTACGATTTCTTC
TRBJ1-5 | TRBV28 | - | 16 | - | CASIPSVRNSNQPQHF | TGTGCCAGCATCCCGAGTGTACGGAATAGCAATCAGCCCCAGCATTTT
TRBJ1-4 | TRBV19 | - | 16 | - | CASSSGTSAGNEKLFF | TGTGCCAGTAGTAGTGGGACATCCGCTGGTAATGAAAAACTGTTTTTT
TRBJ2-1 | TRBV19 | - | 12 | - | CASSIDLREQFF | TGTGCCAGTAGTATAGATTTACGTGAGCAGTTCTTC
TRBJ2-7 | TRBV24-1 | TRBD1 | 16 | - | CATSDPKGTGLYEQYF | TGTGCCACCAGTGATCCCAAAGGGACAGGGCTGTACGAGCAGTACTTC
TRBJ2-7 | TRBV28 | - | 13 | - | CASGLSGSYEQYF | TGTGCCAGCGGACTAAGCGGGTCCTACGAGCAGTACTTC
TRBJ2-7 | TRBV11-3 | TRBD1 | 15 | - | CASTKRGTGSNEQYF | TGTGCCAGCACAAAAAGGGGGACAGGGTCCAACGAGCAGTACTTC
TRBJ2-2 | TRBV5-1 | TRBD2 | 15 | - | CASSASGSDTGELFF | TGCGCCAGCAGTGCTAGCGGGAGTGACACCGGGGAGCTGTTTTTT
TRBJ2-7 | TRBV23-1 | - | 19 | once | CASSQSLGWSGLSSYEQYF | TGCGCCAGCAGTCAAAGTTTGGGCTGGTCGGGGTTGAGCTCCTACGAGCAGTACTTC
TRBJ2-1 | TRBV6-2/TRBV6-3 | TRBD2 | 15 | - | CASSYGTSGGNEQFF | TGTGCCAGCAGTTACGGGACTAGCGGAGGGAATGAGCAGTTCTTC
TRBJ2-7 | TRBV6-5 | - | 14 | - | CASRNGLSAYEQYF | TGTGCCAGCAGGAACGGACTTTCCGCCTACGAGCAGTACTTC
TRBJ1-1 | TRBV3-1/TRBV3-2 | - | 13 | - | CASSLSGNTEAFF | TGTGCCAGTTCCTTATCCGGGAACACTGAAGCTTTCTTT
TRBJ2-7 | TRBV7-2 | TRBD2 | 16 | - | CASSVEGTSGRYEQYF | TGTGCCAGCAGCGTCGAGGGAACCAGCGGGAGATACGAGCAGTACTTC
TRBJ1-6 | TRBV27 | - | 14 | - | CASSPRKYNSPLHF | TGTGCCAGCAGTCCCCGAAAGTATAATTCACCCCTCCACTTT
TRBJ2-7 | TRBV7-2 | - | 17 | once | CASSLGFLSSAPYEQYF | TGTGCCAGCAGCTTAGGATTTCTGTCTAGCGCTCCCTACGAGCAGTACTTC
TRBJ2-7 | TRBV21-1 | - | 16 | - | CASGSNGARTTYEQYF | TGTGCCAGCGGGTCAAACGGTGCCCGAACTACCTACGAGCAGTACTTC
TRBJ1-2 | TRBV18 | - | 15 | - | CASSPDSVSNYGYTF | TGTGCCAGCTCACCCGACAGTGTTTCTAACTATGGCTACACCTTC
TRBJ1-4 | TRBV15 | - | 18 | once | CATSRDPVQGATNEKLFF | TGTGCCACCAGCAGAGACCCTGTGCAGGGTGCAACTAATGAAAAACTGTTTTTT
TRBJ1-3 | TRBV7-9 | - | 14 | - | CASSLVVGGATIYF | TGTGCCAGCAGCTTAGTCGTCGGAGGAGCCACCATATATTTT